The clone carrying this T cell receptor beta chain appeared a few times. Germline CDR1 LGHNA, CDR2 YNFKEQ. The V gene lost 4 bases and the J gene lost 7 bases, with 11 bases spanning the gap. The CDR3 is 14 amino acids. These data belong to a study of blood T cell repertoires in COVID-19. Across the whole study: Samples taken during acute and convalescent COVID-19 were collected in the United States, Italy and Spain. Sample material is recorded as cDNA or gDNA derived from T cells, B-cell-depleted T cells, or PBMCs.

As originally analysed: Amplifying reference gene primers gave estimates of nucleated cell counts. Sequencing used immunoSEQ multiplex PCR; TCRdb keeps in-frame clones, though not all of them. V and J calls and clone size are those listed in that table; D and trimming were worked out from the DNA. The repertoire holds over 150,000 clones, 65% to 85% seen once, with roughly 19% in the top ten. The sequence derives from a woman between 65 and 79 years old who had recovered from COVID-19. The specimen sequenced was peripheral blood. The rearrangement links TRBV4-2 to TRBJ2-6, with unresolved D. The CDR3 reads CASSPPGGANVLTF. CDR3 coding DNA: TGTGCCAGCAGCCCGCCCGGCGGAGCCAACGTCCTGACTTTC.